This is a list of T cell receptor beta chains from one sample in a study of blood T cell repertoires in COVID-19. Profiled with immunoSEQ multiplex PCR; TCRdb holds only in-frame clones, not every one. The data contain fewer than 130,000 clones, 76% of them seen just once; the ten biggest clones take up approximately 3.9%. The source material was peripheral blood. Receptors originate from a woman aged 80 or over with acute or convalescent COVID-19. CDR3s include the opening cysteine and the closing phenylalanine or tryptophan. Each record gives: clone size, V gene, D gene, J gene, CDR3 DNA, CDR3 protein. D genes are given only for firm matches. Clone size appears in some rows only: once, few, many, or a class for an expanded clone.

clone size: .
V gene: TRBV5-6
D gene: .
J gene: TRBJ1-6
CDR3 DNA: TGTGCCAGCAGCTTGGTGTCAGGGAATAATTCACCCCTCCACTTT
CDR3 protein: CASSLVSGNNSPLHF

clone size: .
V gene: TRBV5-1
D gene: .
J gene: TRBJ2-7
CDR3 DNA: TGCGCCAGCAGCTTGGGGGACATCCTGAGGGAGCAGTACTTC
CDR3 protein: CASSLGDILREQYF

clone size: .
V gene: TRBV18
D gene: .
J gene: TRBJ1-3
CDR3 DNA: TGTGCCAGCTCACCTGCGGTGAACTCTGGAAACACCATATATTTT
CDR3 protein: CASSPAVNSGNTIYF

clone size: once
V gene: TRBV27
D gene: .
J gene: TRBJ1-5
CDR3 DNA: TGTGCCAGCAGTAGAGACAGTAGCAATCAGCCCCAGCATTTT
CDR3 protein: CASSRDSSNQPQHF

clone size: .
V gene: TRBV19
D gene: .
J gene: TRBJ1-2
CDR3 DNA: TGTGCCAGTAGTATGGCGGCAGCCCTATACTATGGCTACACCTTC
CDR3 protein: CASSMAAALYYGYTF

clone size: .
V gene: TRBV6-5
D gene: TRBD1
J gene: TRBJ2-7
CDR3 DNA: TGTGCCAGCAGATTTCAGGGGGCTGGGTACGAGCAGTACTTC
CDR3 protein: CASRFQGAGYEQYF

clone size: .
V gene: TRBV4-1
D gene: TRBD2
J gene: TRBJ2-3
CDR3 DNA: TGCGCCAGTAGGACTAGCGGGGGGCCGCGCACAGATACGCAGTATTTT
CDR3 protein: CASRTSGGPRTDTQYF

clone size: once
V gene: TRBV6-6
D gene: TRBD1
J gene: TRBJ1-6
CDR3 DNA: TGTGCCAGCAGCCCAGGGGGGACCTATAATTCACCCCTCCACTTT
CDR3 protein: CASSPGGTYNSPLHF

clone size: .
V gene: TRBV5-8
D gene: .
J gene: TRBJ1-1
CDR3 DNA: TGTGCCAGCAGCTTGGAACAGACCACTGAAGCTTTCTTT
CDR3 protein: CASSLEQTTEAFF

clone size: .
V gene: TRBV5-8
D gene: .
J gene: TRBJ2-1
CDR3 DNA: TGTGCCAGCAGCTTAGTCAGGGGGGTAAGACACTCCTACAATGAGCAGTTCTTC
CDR3 protein: CASSLVRGVRHSYNEQFF

clone size: once
V gene: TRBV10-3
D gene: .
J gene: TRBJ1-4
CDR3 DNA: TGTGCCATCAGGGCCGATAAGAGCGGTGAAAAACTGTTTTTT
CDR3 protein: CAIRADKSGEKLFF

clone size: .
V gene: TRBV6-5
D gene: .
J gene: TRBJ2-3
CDR3 DNA: TGTGCCAGCATAGATACCACAGATACGCAGTATTTT
CDR3 protein: CASIDTTDTQYF

clone size: .
V gene: TRBV7-6
D gene: TRBD1
J gene: TRBJ2-6
CDR3 DNA: TGTGCCAGCAGTCCGGACAGGGCTGGGGCCAACGTCCTGACTTTC
CDR3 protein: CASSPDRAGANVLTF

clone size: .
V gene: TRBV4-1
D gene: TRBD2
J gene: TRBJ2-1
CDR3 DNA: TGCGCCAGCAGCTCTAGCGGGGGGGCCTTTGAGCAGTTCTTC
CDR3 protein: CASSSSGGAFEQFF

clone size: .
V gene: TRBV5-5
D gene: TRBD1
J gene: TRBJ2-7
CDR3 DNA: TGTGCCAGCAGCTTAACAGGGGCGCCCTACGAGCAGTACTTC
CDR3 protein: CASSLTGAPYEQYF

clone size: .
V gene: TRBV19
D gene: .
J gene: TRBJ2-2
CDR3 DNA: TGTGCCAGTAGTATAGTCTCGACTAGTCGCGGCGGGGAGCTGTTTTTT
CDR3 protein: CASSIVSTSRGGELFF

clone size: .
V gene: TRBV6-5
D gene: TRBD1
J gene: TRBJ2-7
CDR3 DNA: TGTGCCAGCAGTTACGACGGGACAGGGCTGGGAGAGCAGTACTTC
CDR3 protein: CASSYDGTGLGEQYF

clone size: few
V gene: TRBV2
D gene: .
J gene: TRBJ1-6
CDR3 DNA: TGTGCCGAAGGTGGGGGACACGTCGGGAATTCACCCCTCCACTTT
CDR3 protein: CAEGGGHVGNSPLHF

clone size: .
V gene: TRBV5-8
D gene: TRBD1
J gene: TRBJ1-6
CDR3 DNA: TGTGCCAGCAGCTTGGTCGCAGGGGGTCGCTCCTATAATTCACCCCTCCACTTT
CDR3 protein: CASSLVAGGRSYNSPLHF

clone size: .
V gene: TRBV5-8
D gene: .
J gene: TRBJ1-5
CDR3 DNA: TGTGCCAGCAGCCCCCGCGGGGGGCTCCAGAATCAGCCCCAGCATTTT
CDR3 protein: CASSPRGGLQNQPQHF

clone size: few
V gene: TRBV30
D gene: TRBD2
J gene: TRBJ2-7
CDR3 DNA: TGTGCCTGGAGTGGTGGGAGGGCCCGAGAGCAGTACTTC
CDR3 protein: CAWSGGRAREQYF

clone size: .
V gene: TRBV7-8
D gene: TRBD1
J gene: TRBJ1-4
CDR3 DNA: TGTGCCAGCAGCTTAGCTTGGGGGACAGGCCTAGGAGAACTGTTTTTT
CDR3 protein: CASSLAWGTGLGELFF